These 32 T cell receptor beta chains were all obtained from the same sample, sequenced in a study of T cells after yellow fever vaccination. MiXCR, applied by TCRdb to the 5' RACE reads, yields one record per CDR3 protein. The table records some 150,000 distinct CDR3 sequences, around 9.7% of them present only once. The starting material was CD8+ T cells sorted from PBMCs, obtained 45 days after the yellow fever booster vaccination. These receptors all stem from a young man who received the YFV17D yellow fever vaccine.

The V gene is TRBV6-5, the J gene TRBJ1-5; a possible D gene is TRBD1 (5 bases). The CDR3 spans 12 residues. The V gene's germline CDR1 is MNHEY and CDR2 SVGAGI. Trimming removed 6 bases at V and 6 bases at J, with 9 bases between. The CDR3 DNA follows: TGTGCCAGCAGGGACACCGGTCAGCCCCAGCATTTT. This codes for CASRDTGQPQHF.

The CDR3 nucleotides are TGTGCCAGCAGCTTGACCCTAAACCGGGTGAACACTGAAGCTTTCTTT. This gives the protein CASSLTLNRVNTEAFF. This rearrangement joins TRBV7-8 to TRBJ1-1; the D is unclear. Germline lookup yields CDR1 SGHVS and CDR2 FQNEAQ. The V gene lost 3 bases and the J gene lost 0 bases, with 14 bases spanning the gap. The CDR3 has 16 amino acids.

This clonotype was seen more than once but under ten times. The chain uses TRBV4-3 and TRBJ1-1, with TRBD1 matching over 9 bases. In germline, CDR1 is LGHNA, CDR2 YSLEER. The CDR3 length is 15 residues. With 2 bases clipped from V and 5 bases from J, the junction kept 6 bases outside the gene matches. CDR3 DNA: TGCGCCAGCAGCCAACTGGGGACAGGGACTACTGAAGCTTTCTTT. Amino acid sequence: CASSQLGTGTTEAFF.

The table lists this clonotype with a few counts. The V call is TRBV19, the J call TRBJ2-1; no clear D gene. In germline, CDR1 is LNHDA, CDR2 SQIVND (reference sequence). Trimming pared 5 bases from V and 9 bases from J, leaving 17 bases between. The CDR3 is 14 amino acids. For the CDR3, the DNA is TGTGCCAGTAGTCCCTCCTCATTATCGTTTGAGCAGTTCTTC. Amino acid sequence: CASSPSSLSFEQFF.

There are many counts of this clonotype. The chain carries TRBV7-9 and TRBJ2-4; D is unresolved. Trimming shortened V by 5 bases and J by 6 bases, and 11 bases separated the two germline ends. This CDR3 has 13 residues. Germline V gene sequence: CDR1 SEHNR, CDR2 FQNEAQ (reference sequence). The CDR3 sequence: CASSPPPVNIQYF. The CDR3 nucleotides read TGTGCCAGCAGCCCCCCCCCCGTAAACATTCAGTACTTC.

A few counts support this clonotype. This sequence joins TRBV15 and TRBJ1-5; D not certain. CDR3 length: 17 residues. Trimming pared 0 bases from V and 2 bases from J, leaving 14 bases between. The V gene's germline CDR1 is LNHNV and CDR2 YYDKDF (reference sequence). The CDR3 sequence: CATSRDQIEVGNQPQHF. The CDR3 region has the DNA TGTGCCACCAGCAGAGATCAAATTGAAGTGGGCAATCAGCCCCAGCATTTT. The full variable domain, completed using reference TRBV15 and TRBJ1-5, is DAMVIQNPRYQVTQFGKPVTLSCSQTLNHNVMYWYQQKSSQAPKLLFHYYDKDFNNEADTPDNFQSRRPNTSFCFLDIRSPGLGDTAMYLCATSRDQIEVGNQPQHFGDGTRLSIL.

Remarks on this clonotype: Mismatch with germline at one junction end may stem from a read error. The chain combines TRBV15 with TRBJ1-4; D is unresolved. Germline V gives CDR1 LNHNV, CDR2 YYDKDF (reference sequence). The length of the CDR3 is 15 residues. The CDR3 loop is CATRREGGLNEKLFF. CDR3 DNA sequence: TGTGCCACCAGAAGAGAGGGCGGACTGAATGAAAAACTGTTTTTT.

The genes are TRBV9 and TRBJ2-1, with D possibly being TRBD2 (7 bases). The germline gives CDR1 SGDLS, CDR2 YYNGEE. This CDR3 comprises 15 residues. V lost 0 bases to trimming and J lost 8 bases, with 15 bases between them. For the CDR3, the DNA is TGTGCCAGCAGCGTAGGGTGGGGGGGCCGAGATGAGCAGTTCTTC. This encodes CASSVGWGGRDEQFF.

This clonotype was seen a few times. The DNA is omitted, as the CDR3 cannot be located on it reliably, and the CDR3 follows TCRdb's listing. V usage is TRBV19 and J usage is TRBJ2-2; the DNA was not used to check the table's D call, TRBD1. Inclusive of both ends, the CDR3 amounts to 15 amino acids. CDR1 and CDR2 from the germline V gene are LNHDA and SQIVND (reference sequence). CDR3 amino acids: CASTDAGFGAGELFF.

The CDR3 region is CASSPLDREGELFF. The CDR3 nucleotides read TGTGCCAGCAGTCCCCTGGACAGAGAAGGGGAGCTGTTTTTT. The chain joins TRBV12-3 or TRBV12-4 to TRBJ2-2, with D possibly being TRBD1 (6 bases). The CDR3 sequence is 14 residues long. V was shortened by 5 bases and J by 8 bases, with 15 bases between the two germline ends.

The chain recombines TRBV12-3 or TRBV12-4 with TRBJ1-5, with D hard to call. V lost 8 bases, J lost 6 bases, and 11 bases lay in between. The CDR3 runs 12 residues. CDR3 residues: CASGSRAQPQHF. DNA for the CDR3: TGTGCCAGCGGGTCCCGGGCTCAGCCCCAGCATTTT.

The gene calls are TRBV2 and TRBJ1-4; D unresolved. Germline-derived CDR1 and CDR2 are SNHLY and FYNNEI. The CDR3 runs 13 residues. Trimming cost V 3 bases and J 10 bases, with 12 bases left between them. CDR3 residues: CASSDDQNRKLFF. CDR3 DNA sequence: TGTGCCAGCAGTGATGACCAAAACCGAAAACTGTTTTTT. Together with reference TRBV2 and TRBJ1-4, the CDR3 gives the full variable domain: EPEVTQTPSHQVTQMGQEVILRCVPISNHLYFYWYRQILGQKVEFLVSFYNNEISEKSEIFDDQFSVERPDGSNFTLKIRSTKLEDSAMYFCASSDDQNRKLFFGSGTQLSVL.

The chain couples TRBV6-5 to TRBJ1-5, with 8 bases matching TRBD1. V dropped 5 bases and J dropped 5; count of bases not matched to a gene: 5. The CDR3 covers 14 residues. Germline assignment: CDR1 MNHEY and CDR2 SVGAGI. The CDR3 protein is CASSLRTGHQPQHF. In nucleotides, the CDR3 is TGTGCCAGCAGTCTCCGGACAGGGCATCAGCCCCAGCATTTT.

Here the CDR3 reads CASSVWADMRSGNTIYF. The CDR3 DNA is TGTGCCAGCAGCGTATGGGCCGACATGCGCTCTGGAAACACCATATATTTT. V usage is TRBV9 and J usage is TRBJ1-3; no clear D. The CDR3 length is 17 residues. Trimming removed 1 base from V and 0 bases from J, with 14 bases in between. In germline, CDR1 is SGDLS, CDR2 YYNGEE.

This clonotype was counted only a few times. The gene calls are TRBV24-1 and TRBJ2-1; D gene ambiguous. CDR1 and CDR2 (germline): KGHDR, SFDVKD. V lost 11 bases to trimming and J lost 0 bases, with 16 bases between them. The CDR3 sequence is 15 residues long. CDR3 bases: TGTGCCAGCTCCCGCTGGGATAGCTCCTACAATGAGCAGTTCTTC. It codes for CASSRWDSSYNEQFF.

Many counts were recorded for this clonotype. The V and J genes are TRBV6-4 and TRBJ2-3; 9 nucleotides match TRBD2. Unmatched junction bases numbered 6, after V lost 3 bases and J lost 2 bases. Germline loops: CDR1 MRHNA, CDR2 SNTAGT. The CDR3 contains 16 residues. The CDR3, as DNA: TGTGCCAGCAGTGAAAGAGCGGGGGGCCCCACAGATACGCAGTATTTT. Translated, it gives CASSERAGGPTDTQYF.

This clonotype has more than one count but fewer than ten. The chain links TRBV4-3 to TRBJ2-5; D is possibly TRBD2 (5 bases). From germline, CDR1 is LGHNA and CDR2 YSLEER. Between the trimmed V and J ends, which lost 0 bases and 1 base, there was a span of 9 bases. This CDR3 spans 15 amino acids. The CDR3: CASSQDPRAQETQYF. CDR3 bases: TGCGCCAGCAGCCAAGATCCGAGGGCCCAAGAGACCCAGTACTTC.

The rearrangement uses TRBV12-3 or TRBV12-4 and TRBJ2-2; TRBD2 matches 7 bases. V dropped 3 bases and J dropped 4; count of bases not matched to a gene: 8. This CDR3 spans 16 amino acids. The CDR3 is CASSLGGGSITGELFF. CDR3 nucleotides: TGTGCCAGCAGTTTGGGCGGGGGATCTATCACCGGGGAGCTGTTTTTT.

This clonotype turned up a few times. The chain uses TRBV6-1 and TRBJ2-2; D is tentatively TRBD1 or TRBD2 (5 bases each). The CDR3 has 18 amino acids. V shed 9 bases and J shed 2 bases, with 25 bases lying between them. Germline V CDR1 and CDR2: MNHNS, SASEGT. CDR3 residues: CASVARGALLINTGELFF. CDR3 DNA sequence: TGTGCCAGTGTCGCCCGAGGGGCCCTACTAATTAACACCGGGGAGCTGTTTTTT.

This clonotype has a handful of counts. DNA of the CDR3: TGTGCCAGCAGCGCCCCGGGGGGCACTGAAGCTTTCTTT. It encodes CASSAPGGTEAFF. The chain combines TRBV7-3 with TRBJ1-1; tentatively, D is TRBD1 (5 bases). V lost 5 bases and J 4 bases, leaving 11 bases between the germline ends. The CDR3 consists of 13 residues. Germline V lookup: CDR1 SGHTA, CDR2 FQGTGA.

The chain carries TRBV5-1 and TRBJ2-7, with TRBD1 matching 7 bases. CDR3 length: 15 amino acids. The V and J ends lost 4 bases and 6 bases, in that order; junction bases with no gene match: 13. Germline loops: CDR1 SGHRS, CDR2 YFSETQ. CDR3 DNA: TGCGCCAGCAGCCCCTTGAGACAGGGCGTAGGCGAGCAGTACTTC. It specifies CASSPLRQGVGEQYF.

This clonotype appeared a few times. The chain is built from TRBV6-5 and TRBJ2-1; D is tentatively TRBD1 or TRBD2 (6 bases each). Trimming took off 0 bases at V and 10 bases at J, with 13 bases between the two ends. The CDR3 sequence is 14 residues long. Per the germline V gene, CDR1 is MNHEY and CDR2 is SVGAGI. CDR3 nucleotides: TGTGCCAGCAGTTACTCGTCGGGGGCTGGGGAGCAGTTCTTC. This encodes CASSYSSGAGEQFF.

This chain connects TRBV4-1 to TRBJ1-1; D uncertain. Trimming shortened V by 4 bases and J by 1 base, and 16 bases separated the two germline ends. CDR3 size: 16 residues. CDR1 and CDR2 from the germline V gene are MGHRA and YSYEKL. CDR3 region: CASSRQAYDRNTEAFF. The CDR3 nucleotides read TGCGCCAGCAGCCGTCAGGCTTATGACCGGAACACTGAAGCTTTCTTT.

The J gene is TRBJ2-1, the V gene TRBV5-1, with 10 bases matching TRBD1. With 3 bases clipped from V and 3 bases from J, the junction kept 3 bases outside the gene matches. Germline V gene data show CDR1 as SGHRS and CDR2 as YFSETQ. The CDR3 contains 15 residues. CDR3 DNA sequence: TGCGCCAGCAGCTCCCGGGACAGGGGCTACAATGAGCAGTTCTTC. Amino acids: CASSSRDRGYNEQFF.

This clonotype was found a few times. The chain joins TRBV5-4 to TRBJ2-7, with 11 bases matching TRBD1. The CDR3 runs to 15 residues. V was pared by 2 bases and J by 5 bases, with 6 bases of the junction left unmatched. Germline assignment: CDR1 SGHNT and CDR2 YYREEE (reference sequence). In DNA form, the CDR3 reads TGTGCCAGCAGCTTCGGACAGGGGGCAGCGAACGAGCAGTACTTC. Amino acids: CASSFGQGAANEQYF.

The genes are TRBV4-2 and TRBJ2-5; no clear D gene. Germline lookup yields CDR1 LGHNA and CDR2 YNFKEQ. V was shortened by 4 bases and J by 3 bases, with 12 bases between the two germline ends. The CDR3 is 14 amino acids. CDR3 region: CASSPLLVEETQYF. CDR3 nucleotides: TGTGCCAGCAGCCCCCTCCTGGTGGAAGAGACCCAGTACTTC.

This rearrangement joins TRBV7-9 to TRBJ2-7, with 7 bases matching TRBD1. The V segment lost 3 bases and the J segment 2 bases; nucleotides outside the gene matches: 1. The CDR3 has 13 amino acids. The germline gives CDR1 SEHNR, CDR2 FQNEAQ (reference sequence). CDR3 sequence reads: CASSFGQAYEQYF. The CDR3 nucleotides read TGTGCCAGCAGCTTCGGACAGGCCTACGAGCAGTACTTC.

The rearrangement joins TRBV7-3 to TRBJ2-1; TRBD2 agrees at 14 bases. Trimming took 4 bases from V and 7 from J; bases not matched to a gene: 3. There are 15 residues in the CDR3. Germline loops: CDR1 SGHTA, CDR2 FQGTGA. The CDR3 protein is CASSSGLAGANEQFF. The CDR3 DNA is TGTGCCAGCAGCTCGGGACTAGCGGGGGCGAATGAGCAGTTCTTC.

The gene calls are TRBV4-1 and TRBJ1-2; the D gene is possibly TRBD1 (6 bases). This CDR3 has 14 amino acids. V gave up 5 bases and J gave up 5 bases, with 15 bases separating them. The germline V gene encodes CDR1 MGHRA and CDR2 YSYEKL. CDR3 nucleotides: TGCGCCAGCAGCTCGGCGACAGGAGGTTATGGCTACACCTTC. Amino acids: CASSSATGGYGYTF.

This clonotype was counted at least ten times. The V and J genes are TRBV11-2 and TRBJ2-5, with TRBD2 as a possible D gene (6 bases). The V gene's germline CDR1 is SGHAT and CDR2 FQNNGV. V lost 1 base and J 5 bases, leaving 8 bases between the germline ends. The CDR3 consists of 13 residues. The CDR3 loop reads CASSLGDWETQYF. The CDR3 DNA follows: TGTGCCAGCAGCTTAGGGGACTGGGAGACCCAGTACTTC.

This clonotype was detected only a few times. The V and J genes are TRBV4-3 and TRBJ2-7; D is unclear. The germline V gene has CDR1 LGHNA and CDR2 YSLEER. Deletions cut 1 base from V and 0 bases from J, with 13 bases between. The CDR3 runs 16 residues. The CDR3 sequence: CASSQGVSPSSYEQYF. In DNA, the CDR3 is TGCGCCAGCAGCCAAGGAGTTTCCCCGAGCTCCTACGAGCAGTACTTC.

This clonotype was observed a handful of times. The rearrangement uses TRBV7-9 and TRBJ2-5; D is possibly TRBD1 or TRBD2 (5 bases each). Trimming pared 6 bases from V and 1 base from J, leaving 18 bases between. Germline V lookup: CDR1 SEHNR, CDR2 FQNEAQ (reference sequence). This CDR3 comprises 16 residues. The CDR3 spells CASRAREKGVQETQYF. The CDR3 bases are TGTGCCAGCAGAGCGAGGGAAAAAGGGGTCCAAGAGACCCAGTACTTC.